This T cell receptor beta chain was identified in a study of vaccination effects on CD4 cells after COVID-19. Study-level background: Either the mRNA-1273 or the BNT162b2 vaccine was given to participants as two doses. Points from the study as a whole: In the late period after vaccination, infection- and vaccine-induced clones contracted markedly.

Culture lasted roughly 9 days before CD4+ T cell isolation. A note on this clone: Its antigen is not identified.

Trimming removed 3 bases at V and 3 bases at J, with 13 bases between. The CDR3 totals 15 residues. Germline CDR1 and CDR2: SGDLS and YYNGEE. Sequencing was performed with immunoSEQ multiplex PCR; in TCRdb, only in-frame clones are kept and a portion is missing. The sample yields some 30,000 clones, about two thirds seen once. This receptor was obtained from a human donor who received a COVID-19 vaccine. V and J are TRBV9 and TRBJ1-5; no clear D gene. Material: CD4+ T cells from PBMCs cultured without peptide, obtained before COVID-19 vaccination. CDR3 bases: TGTGCCAGCAGCGCCGGAGTGGTCCTCAATCAGCCCCAGCATTTT. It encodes CASSAGVVLNQPQHF.